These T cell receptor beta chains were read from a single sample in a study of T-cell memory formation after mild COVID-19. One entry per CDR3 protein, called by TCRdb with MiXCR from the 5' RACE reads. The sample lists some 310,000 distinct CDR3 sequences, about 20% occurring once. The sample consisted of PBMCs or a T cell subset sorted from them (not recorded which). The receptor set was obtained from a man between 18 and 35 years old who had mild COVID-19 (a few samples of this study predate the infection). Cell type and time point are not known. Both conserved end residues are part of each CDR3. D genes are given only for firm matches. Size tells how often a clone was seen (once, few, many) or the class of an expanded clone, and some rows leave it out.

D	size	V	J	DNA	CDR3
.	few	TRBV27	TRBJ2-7	TGTGCCAGCAGTCTCTTGCCGGGACCGGGCTCCTACGAGCAGTACTTC	CASSLLPGPGSYEQYF
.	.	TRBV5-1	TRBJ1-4	TGCGCCAGCAGCCCCGGGAGCCCTAATGAAAAACTGTTTTTT	CASSPGSPNEKLFF
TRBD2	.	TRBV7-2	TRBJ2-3	TGTGCCAGCAGTCGGACTAGCGGGAGGCTCACAGATACGCAGTATTTT	CASSRTSGRLTDTQYF
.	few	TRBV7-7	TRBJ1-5	TGTGCCAGCAGCCGACAAGTTGGTCAGCCCCAGCATTTT	CASSRQVGQPQHF
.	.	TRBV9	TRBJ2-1	TGTGCAAGCAGCGTCCTGGGGGGTGCTTCCTACAATGAGCAGTTCTTC	CASSVLGGASYNEQFF
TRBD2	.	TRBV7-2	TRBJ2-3	TGTGCCAGCAGCTTAGTTGGGACTAGCGGGGCAGATACGCAGTATTTT	CASSLVGTSGADTQYF
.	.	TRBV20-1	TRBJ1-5	TGCAGTGCTAGAGATCCCGGGACCGAGAAACATCAGCCCCAGCATTTT	CSARDPGTEKHQPQHF
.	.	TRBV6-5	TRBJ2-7	TGTGCCAGCAGCTACAGGCGGGCCTGGGAGCAGTACTTC	CASSYRRAWEQYF
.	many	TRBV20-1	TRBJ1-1	TGCAGTGCTAGAGGGGGGTCGAGAGACACTGAAGCTTTCTTT	CSARGGSRDTEAFF
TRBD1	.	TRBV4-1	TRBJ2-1	TGCGCCACAGGTAGGGGGCCATACAATGAGCAGTTCTTC	CATGRGPYNEQFF
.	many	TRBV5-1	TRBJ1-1	TGCGCCTCGAGGGGACCGGGACGTAACACTGAAGCTTTCTTT	CASRGPGRNTEAFF
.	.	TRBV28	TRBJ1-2	TGTGCGATTTACGTGGGGGGCTATGGCTACACCTTC	CAIYVGGYGYTF
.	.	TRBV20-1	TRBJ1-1	TGCAGTGCTCGCCCTAGCCGGGGGGCCACTGAAGCTTTCTTT	CSARPSRGATEAFF
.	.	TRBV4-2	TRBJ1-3	TGTGCCAGCAGCCAAGGGTTTGGGGGCACTGGAAACACCATATATTTT	CASSQGFGGTGNTIYF
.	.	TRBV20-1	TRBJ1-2	TGCAGTGCTAGTCCACGGTGGGGAGGAGGCTACACCTTC	CSASPRWGGGYTF
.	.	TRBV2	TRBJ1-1	TGTGCCAGCCTAAAGGGTGTTGGGGATATATGGGACACTGAAGCTTTCTTT	CASLKGVGDIWDTEAFF
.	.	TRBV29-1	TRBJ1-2	TGCAGCGTTGAATTGGGGCAGGCCAACTATGGCTACACCTTC	CSVELGQANYGYTF
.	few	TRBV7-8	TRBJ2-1	TGTGCCAGCAGCTTAGCAGGTGAGCGGCAGTTCTTC	CASSLAGERQFF
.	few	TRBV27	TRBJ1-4	TGTGCCAGCACTTCCGCGGCGTCCTTTAATGAAAAACTGTTTTTT	CASTSAASFNEKLFF
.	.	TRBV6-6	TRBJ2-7	TGTGCCAGCAGCCCCCGGGACACCGAGCAGTACTTC	CASSPRDTEQYF
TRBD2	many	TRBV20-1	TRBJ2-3	TGCAGTGCTACCCCCCGGGGTAGCGGGGAACCAGATACGCAGTATTTT	CSATPRGSGEPDTQYF
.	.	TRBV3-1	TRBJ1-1	TGTGCCAGCAGCCAAGCCTGGAGGGGAAGGACTGAAGCTTTCTTT	CASSQAWRGRTEAFF
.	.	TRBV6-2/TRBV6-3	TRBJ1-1	TGTGCCAGCAGTAGCCCAAGGGGTAACACTGAAGCTTTCTTT	CASSSPRGNTEAFF
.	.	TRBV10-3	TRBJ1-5	TGTGCCATCAGTGCCGGCAATCAGCCCCAGCATTTT	CAISAGNQPQHF
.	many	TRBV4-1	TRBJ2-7	TGCGCCAGCAGCCAAGATTCCGGACAGTCCTGGCCCTACGAGCAGTACTTC	CASSQDSGQSWPYEQYF
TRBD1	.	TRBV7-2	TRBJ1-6	TGTGCCAGCAGGGACAGGGCCGGGGATTCACCCCTCCACTTT	CASRDRAGDSPLHF
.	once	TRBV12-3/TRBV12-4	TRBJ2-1	TGTGCCAGCAGTTTTCCGCAGTTTAGTGAGCAGTTCTTC	CASSFPQFSEQFF